This T cell receptor (beta chain) was found in a study of blood T cell repertoires in COVID-19. Study-level background: PBMCs, B-cell-depleted T cells, or T cells were the source of the cDNA or gDNA that made up the material.

This clone turned up a few times. Original handling: Researchers report that nucleated cell counts were estimated from reference gene primer amplification. Produced via immunoSEQ multiplex PCR; TCRdb's table is partial and in-frame only. V and J calls and clone size follow that table, whereas D and trimming were derived from the DNA. The table includes 140,000 or so clones, 85% detected once. CDR1 SQVTM and CDR2 ANQGSEA come from the germline V gene. Between the trimmed V and J ends, which lost 3 bases and 6 bases, there was a span of 17 bases. CDR3 length: 14 amino acids. The sample consisted of peripheral blood. The V gene is TRBV29-1, the J gene TRBJ1-2; D uncertain. The sequence was collected from a man aged 45 to 65 with acute or convalescent COVID-19. CDR3: CSVEGVGQKNGYTF. In DNA, the CDR3 is TGCAGCGTTGAGGGTGTTGGGCAGAAAAATGGCTACACCTTC.